A selection of T cell receptor beta chains follows, all from one sample in a study of CD8 T cells in ankylosing spondylitis. Using its own MiXCR run on the 5' RACE reads, TCRdb lists one record per CDR3 protein. The repertoire holds approximately 240,000 distinct CDR3 sequences, with 8% to 11% as singletons. The sequenced material came from blood, either unsorted or a sorted T cell fraction (not recorded which). These receptors were obtained from a male donor with ankylosing spondylitis or in good health (not recorded which). CDR3s include the opening cysteine and the closing phenylalanine or tryptophan. Fields, in order: clone size, J gene, D gene, V gene, CDR3 DNA, CDR3 protein. The D gene is left open where the match is weak. Clone size, where shown, is once, few, many, or a class for clones that have expanded.

>many|TRBJ2-2|TRBD1|TRBV7-2
TGTGCCAGCAGCCGTAGGACAGGGGACACCGGGGAGCTGTTTTTT
CASSRRTGDTGELFF
>NA|TRBJ1-6|NA|TRBV20-1
TGCAGTGCTAGGTGGCAATCGGGCCGTTATTCACCCCTCCACTTT
CSARWQSGRYSPLHF
>many|TRBJ2-3|TRBD2|TRBV5-4
TGTGCCAGCAGCTCGCATCCTAGCGGGGCCACAGATACGCAGTATTTT
CASSSHPSGATDTQYF
>many|TRBJ2-7|NA|TRBV21-1
TGTGCCAGCAGTGCGGGCTCCTACGAGCAGTACTTC
CASSAGSYEQYF
>few|TRBJ2-5|NA|TRBV7-2
TGTGCCAGCAGCTTGGGGATATGGGAGTACTTC
CASSLGIWEYF
>many|TRBJ1-1|NA|TRBV5-1
TGCGCCAGCAGCTTGGCTCTGGAGGAGGCTGAAGCTTTCTTT
CASSLALEEAEAFF
>many|TRBJ2-3|TRBD2|TRBV6-6
TGTGCCAGCAGACTAGCGGTCGGGGATACGCAGTATTTT
CASRLAVGDTQYF
>many|TRBJ2-7|NA|TRBV11-2
TGTGCCAGCAGCCCTCTCCTGGGGGAGCAGTACTTC
CASSPLLGEQYF
>many|TRBJ2-5|NA|TRBV4-1
TGCGCCAGCAGCCAAGAAGCCGGTGGAGGGGAGACCCAGTACTTC
CASSQEAGGGETQYF
>few|TRBJ2-4|NA|TRBV15
TGTGCCACCAGCGCGGCGGGAGTGTCGGACAGACGAAACATTCAGTACTTC
CATSAAGVSDRRNIQYF
>many|TRBJ2-3|TRBD2|TRBV3-1
TGTGCCAGCAGCCAAGGGGCTAGCGGGGCCCTTACAGATACGCAGTATTTT
CASSQGASGALTDTQYF
>many|TRBJ2-3|NA|TRBV20-1
TGCAGGATCGGCAAGGGCACAGATACGCAGTATTTT
CRIGKGTDTQYF
>NA|TRBJ1-1|TRBD1|TRBV6-2/TRBV6-3
TGTGCCAGCAGTTATCAGGGGGCGGACATGAACACTGAAGCTTTCTTT
CASSYQGADMNTEAFF
>NA|TRBJ1-2|NA|TRBV5-5
TGTGCCAGCAGCTGGGGGGCATCATATGGCTACACCTTC
CASSWGASYGYTF
>NA|TRBJ2-1|TRBD2|TRBV5-6
TGTGCCAGCAGCTTGCAGCGGGGGGCCTACAATGAGCAGTTCTTC
CASSLQRGAYNEQFF
>many|TRBJ1-5|NA|TRBV27
TGTGCCAGCAGTTTATCCCGGGGGGGTCAGCCCCAGCATTTT
CASSLSRGGQPQHF
>many|TRBJ2-5|NA|TRBV20-1
TGCAGTCCTAGGAGGGAAGAGACCCAGTACTTC
CSPRREETQYF
>many|TRBJ2-1|NA|TRBV20-1
TGCAGTGCTAGGGATAGAAGCTCCCAGGGGCATGAGCAGTTCTTC
CSARDRSSQGHEQFF
>NA|TRBJ1-2|NA|TRBV27
TGTGCCAGCAGTTTCTTGGACATGGCCAATGGCTACACCTTC
CASSFLDMANGYTF
>many|TRBJ1-2|TRBD1|TRBV12-3/TRBV12-4
TGTGCCAGCAGCATTTGGGGGGTGGACAGGGGGCCTTTTTATGGCTACACCTTC
CASSIWGVDRGPFYGYTF
>many|TRBJ1-5|TRBD1|TRBV20-1
TGCAGTGCAACCCGACAGGGAAGCAATCAGCCCCAGCATTTT
CSATRQGSNQPQHF
>many|TRBJ1-3|NA|TRBV14
TGTGCCAGCAGCCTCGCGGGAGGATACTCTGGAAACACCATATATTTT
CASSLAGGYSGNTIYF
>many|TRBJ2-7|NA|TRBV5-6
TGTGCCAGCAGCCGATACATCCCGAAGGACTACGAGCAGTACTTC
CASSRYIPKDYEQYF
>many|TRBJ1-1|NA|TRBV4-2
TGTGCCAGCAGCCAAGATCTAACTGAAGCTTTCTTT
CASSQDLTEAFF
>many|TRBJ2-1|TRBD2|TRBV24-1
TGTGCCACCAGTGACCCCTCTAGCGGGAGACTCGATGAGCAGTTCTTC
CATSDPSSGRLDEQFF
>many|TRBJ2-5|TRBD2|TRBV11-2
TGTGCCAGCAGCTTAGAGGCTAGCGGGCGCGAGACCCAGTACTTC
CASSLEASGRETQYF
>many|TRBJ2-1|NA|TRBV5-1
TGCGCCAGCAGCCAAAAGAAAGGAGGTTCCTACAATGAGCAGTTCTTC
CASSQKKGGSYNEQFF
>many|TRBJ2-5|TRBD2|TRBV7-2
TGTGCCAGCAGCAAACAAGCCGGACTAGTCCAAGAGACCCAGTACTTC
CASSKQAGLVQETQYF
>many|TRBJ2-3|NA|TRBV27
TGTGCCAGCAGTTTCAACCCGGGTGCAGATACGCAGTATTTT
CASSFNPGADTQYF
>NA|TRBJ2-3|NA|TRBV7-6
TGTGCCAGCAGCCCAGCGGCTAGCATGGTGGGAGATACGCAGTATTTT
CASSPAASMVGDTQYF
>few|TRBJ1-5|TRBD1|TRBV7-2
TGTGCCAGCAGCCCTGACAGGGATAATCAGCCCCAGCATTTT
CASSPDRDNQPQHF
>many|TRBJ2-5|NA|TRBV12-3/TRBV12-4
TGTGCCAGCAGTTTAGCGCCGACCTTATGGGAGACCCAGTACTTC
CASSLAPTLWETQYF
>NA|TRBJ2-3|NA|TRBV7-7
TGTGCCAGCAGCTATGCGCAGGGGGATACGCAGTATTTT
CASSYAQGDTQYF
>many|TRBJ2-3|NA|TRBV27
TGTGCCAGCAGTTTACGGACAGTTACCTTCCGAGATACGCAGTATTTT
CASSLRTVTFRDTQYF
>NA|TRBJ1-1|NA|TRBV14
TGTGCCAGCAGCCAAGATTGGCAGGGGAAGGGTGAAGCTTTCTTT
CASSQDWQGKGEAFF
>few|TRBJ1-3|NA|TRBV18
TGTGCCAGCTCACGGACAGAGAGCTCTGGAAACACCATATATTTT
CASSRTESSGNTIYF
>NA|TRBJ2-3|TRBD2|TRBV2
TGTGCCAGCACCAAGGGAACTAGCGGGGGTCTACATACGCAGTATTTT
CASTKGTSGGLHTQYF
>NA|TRBJ2-2|TRBD2|TRBV7-2
TGTGCCAGCAGCCCACGGACTAGCGGGAACACCGGGGAGCTGTTTTTT
CASSPRTSGNTGELFF
>many|TRBJ2-2|NA|TRBV21-1
TGTGCCAGCAGCAACTCGAAGAACACCGGGGAGCTGTTTTTT
CASSNSKNTGELFF
>many|TRBJ1-2|NA|TRBV11-1
TGTGCCAGCAGCTTACTCCCCTCGGGGAGCTACACCTTC
CASSLLPSGSYTF
>NA|TRBJ1-1|NA|TRBV5-1
TGCGCCAGCAGAACGGAGCAGGGCAGTGAAGCTTTCTTT
CASRTEQGSEAFF
>NA|TRBJ2-5|NA|TRBV5-4
TGTGCCAGCAGCTTGGAAACTGGGGGGGAGACCCAGTACTTC
CASSLETGGETQYF
>NA|TRBJ1-2|NA|TRBV3-1
TGTGCCAGCAGCCAAGGGGCGCGAGGCTACACCTTC
CASSQGARGYTF
>many|TRBJ2-3|NA|TRBV29-1
TGCAGCGTTAGACAGGGCACAGATACGCAGTATTTT
CSVRQGTDTQYF
>many|TRBJ1-4|TRBD1|TRBV5-1
TGCGCCAGCAGCTTGGGGACAGGGACGGTGGCTAATGAAAAACTGTTTTTT
CASSLGTGTVANEKLFF
>many|TRBJ2-5|NA|TRBV3-1
TGTGCCAGCAGCCAAGATCGTTCCCAAAGGTGGGAGACCCAGTACTTC
CASSQDRSQRWETQYF
>many|TRBJ2-7|NA|TRBV5-6
TGTGCCAGCAGCTTGTCCGAAGAAGGACCGGCTACCTACGAGCAGTACTTC
CASSLSEEGPATYEQYF
>NA|TRBJ2-5|TRBD1|TRBV12-3/TRBV12-4
TGTGCCAGCAGCTTGGGACAGTTCGAGACCCAGTACTTC
CASSLGQFETQYF